The source of this TCR beta chain is a study of shared clonotypes between healthy human individuals. Donation came from healthy HIV-negative adults that had no recent acute infections or vaccinations. Partitioning of CD4+ cells yielded a CD45RA+ naive subset and a CD45RA-negative memory subset. V was pared by 6 bases and J by 3 bases, with 12 bases between. The CDR3 is 14 amino acids. Looked up from germline, CDR1 is KGHSH and CDR2 is LQKENI. Comment on this clone: Its antigen is currently unknown.

Study-wide results and caveats: Richness estimates generally favored naive over memory subsets.

Deep was the level at which the assay was run. The table came from immunoSEQ multiplex PCR; TCRdb's copy has only in-frame clones and leaves some out. The sample includes 2 million to 2.5 million clones, 85% to 95% of them seen just once. The chain employs TRBV18 and TRBJ1-3, with no clear D. Material: naive CD4+ T cells sorted from blood. Regarding subset: CD45RA+ positively selected. This sequence was found in a young man in good health. The chain's CDR3 is CASSQESGGNTIYF. CDR3 coding DNA: TGTGCCAGCTCGCAGGAGAGCGGTGGAAACACCATATATTTT.